The 17 T cell receptor beta chains below all came from one sample that was sequenced in a study of T cell repertoires in cytomegalovirus infection. Their recognized antigens are unknown. TCRdb re-derived calls from the reads in MiXCR, one entry per CDR3 protein. Altogether 900,000 to 950,000 distinct CDR3 sequences are present, approximately 30% being singletons, with the ten largest covering roughly 12%. This sample comprised cultured CD8+ T cells from PBMCs, obtained from culture after CMV antigen stimulation. These receptors originate from a human donor in good health (CMV status not recorded). Some clones in this sample may be carry-over from other donors' samples.

This chain connects TRBV4-1 to TRBJ2-2, with no clear D. There are 18 residues in the CDR3. Per germline, CDR1 MGHRA and CDR2 YSYEKL. The V and J ends lost 0 bases and 5 bases respectively, with 19 bases between them. The CDR3 spells CASSQEAFPGGWTGELFF. Written as DNA, the CDR3 is TGCGCCAGCAGCCAAGAGGCCTTCCCCGGTGGGTGGACCGGGGAGCTGTTTTTT.

This clonotype was counted between two and nine times. The chain has TRBV5-6 and TRBJ2-7; TRBD2 is a possible D gene (6 bases). V was trimmed by 0 bases and J by 3 bases, leaving 13 bases between them. Germline V gene sequence: CDR1 SGHDT, CDR2 YYEEEE. CDR3 size: 15 residues. The CDR3, as DNA: TGTGCCAGCAGCTTGGGGCGGCCTAGCGACTACGAGCAGTACGTC. Encoded protein: CASSLGRPSDYEQYV.

This clonotype was seen once. The chain recombines TRBV6-6 with TRBJ2-7; 7 bases agree with TRBD1. Per the germline V gene, CDR1 is MNHNY and CDR2 is SVGAGI (reference sequence). This CDR3 is 17 amino acids long. J lost 4 bases, V lost 1 base, and 13 bases had no gene match. CDR3 DNA: TGTGCCAGCAGTTACTGGCCTGACAGGGTAAAAACGTACGAGCAGTACTTC. Translating it yields CASSYWPDRVKTYEQYF.

This clonotype was counted a few times. The chain combines TRBV27 with TRBJ1-2; perhaps TRBD1 as D (5 bases). Germline V gene data show CDR1 as MNHEY and CDR2 as SMNVEV (reference sequence). The CDR3 spans 13 residues. Trimming stripped 7 bases from V and 8 bases from J, with 17 bases between. This chain's CDR3 is CASKGGAMEGYTF. The CDR3 DNA reads as TGTGCCAGCAAGGGAGGGGCGATGGAGGGCTACACCTTC.

The CDR3, as DNA: TGCGCCAGCAGTGAGAGTGGCAGCCGATTGATCGATGAGCAGTTCTTC. Translated: CASSESGSRLIDEQFF. The chain couples TRBV10-1 to TRBJ2-1; D call uncertain. Trimming left V 2 bases short and J 8 bases short, with 19 bases between. Germline V CDR1 and CDR2: WNHNN, SYGVQD (reference sequence). CDR3 length equals 16 residues.

This chain uses TRBV15 with TRBJ2-2; D is possibly TRBD1 or TRBD2 (5 bases each). Germline-derived CDR1 and CDR2 are LNHNV and YYDKDF (reference sequence). The CDR3 runs to 15 residues. V was cut by 3 bases and J by 3 bases, with 11 bases left in between. CDR3 protein: CATSRRGRDTGELFF. The CDR3 region has the DNA TGTGCCACCAGCAGGAGGGGCAGGGACACCGGGGAGCTGTTTTTT.

V usage is TRBV7-4 and J usage is TRBJ2-1; 14 bases line up with TRBD2. After removal of 5 bases from V and 8 bases from J, the junction contained 5 bases not matched to a gene. The germline V gene encodes CDR1 SGHVT and CDR2 SQSDAQ. This CDR3 is 15 amino acids long. CDR3 sequence reads: CASSRLAGGRDEQFF. The CDR3 bases are TGTGCCAGCAGCCGACTAGCGGGGGGGCGGGATGAGCAGTTCTTC.

A few counts support this clonotype. The chain joins TRBV2 to TRBJ2-2, with 7 positions matching TRBD1. J gave up 5 bases and V 8 bases, and 2 bases lay outside the gene matches. This CDR3 has 12 residues. CDR1 is SNHLY and CDR2 is FYNNEI in the germline V gene. The CDR3 nucleotides are TGTGCCAGCGACAGGGTAACCGGGGAGCTGTTTTTT. Translation gives CASDRVTGELFF.

The chain links TRBV6-5 to TRBJ2-1, with D perhaps matching TRBD1 (6 bases). The CDR3 is made up of 15 amino acids. V was pared by 6 bases and J by 2 bases, with 14 bases between. Germline assignment: CDR1 MNHEY and CDR2 SVGAGI. Written as DNA, the CDR3 is TGTGCCAGCAGCTCCGACAGGTCTCCCTACAATGAGCAGTTCTTC. Translating it yields CASSSDRSPYNEQFF.

The rearrangement uses TRBV5-6 and TRBJ1-4, with D possibly matching TRBD1 (5 bases). The CDR3 contains 16 residues. V gave up 3 bases and J gave up 3 bases, with 15 bases separating them. Germline CDR1 SGHDT, CDR2 YYEEEE. The CDR3 sequence: CASSSPGPRANEKLFF. In DNA form, the CDR3 reads TGTGCCAGCAGCTCACCCGGGCCCAGGGCTAATGAAAAACTGTTTTTT.

This clonotype has more than one count but fewer than ten. The genes are TRBV7-8 and TRBJ2-7, with 7 bases that match TRBD1. V shed 5 bases, J shed 4 bases, and the junction held 5 bases outside the gene matches. The germline CDR1 and CDR2 sequences are SGHVS and FQNEAQ. This CDR3 is built from 13 residues. The CDR3 DNA reads as TGTGCCAGCAGCACGACAGGGTTGTACGAGCAGTACGTC. It codes for CASSTTGLYEQYV.

J is TRBJ2-7 and V is TRBV10-2; D possibly matches TRBD1 or TRBD2 (5 bases each). V was cut by 7 bases and J by 4 bases, with 17 bases left in between. Germline assignment: CDR1 WSHSY and CDR2 SAAADI. This CDR3 has 14 residues. The CDR3 reads CASTESRGPYEQYF. The CDR3 nucleotides read TGCGCCAGCACCGAATCTAGGGGACCATACGAGCAGTACTTC.

There are a few counts of this clonotype. V gene TRBV12-3 or TRBV12-4 combines with J gene TRBJ2-2; D gene unclear. The CDR3 runs to 14 residues. Deletions cut 5 bases from V and 6 bases from J, with 13 bases between. CDR3 DNA sequence: TGTGCCAGCAGTCTCTCACCCCTCGCCGGGGAGCTGTTTTTT. It yields the protein CASSLSPLAGELFF.

This clonotype was counted only a few times. The V gene is TRBV7-9, the J gene TRBJ1-3, with D uncertain. CDR1 is SEHNR, CDR2 FQNEAQ, per germline (reference sequence). This CDR3 contains 15 residues. V lost 5 bases to trimming and J lost 0 bases, with 11 bases between them. The CDR3 loop is CASSPPPGSGNTIYF. The CDR3 nucleotides are TGTGCCAGCAGCCCACCGCCGGGCTCTGGAAACACCATATATTTT.

The chain uses TRBV7-9 and TRBJ1-6; 9 bases align to TRBD1. Germline lookup yields CDR1 SEHNR and CDR2 FQNEAQ (reference sequence). The CDR3 spans 17 residues. J was trimmed by 0 bases and V by 5 bases; bases with no gene match: 5. CDR3 DNA sequence: TGTGCCAGCAGCCGGGACAGGGCAAGCTCCTATAATTCACCCCTCCACTTT. Residues: CASSRDRASSYNSPLHF.

This chain connects TRBV5-5 to TRBJ2-7, with 7 bases identical to TRBD1. Germline CDR1 is SGHKS and CDR2 is YYEKEE (reference sequence). Germline trimming cut 4 bases from V and 2 bases from J; bases unmatched to any gene: 6. The CDR3 length is 14 residues. As DNA, the CDR3 is TGTGCCAGCAGCCCTCGGGGACAGACCTACGAGCAGTACTTC. This codes for CASSPRGQTYEQYF. The complete variable domain, with remaining parts taken from reference TRBV5-5 and TRBJ2-7, reads DAGVTQSPTHLIKTRGQQVTLRCSPISGHKSVSWYQQVLGQGPQFIFQYYEKEERGRGNFPDRFSARQFPNYSSELNVNALLLGDSALYLCASSPRGQTYEQYFGPGTRLTVT.

This clonotype was detected only a few times. Here the CDR3 reads CATSRDWGPRGESYNEQFF. CDR3 coding DNA: TGTGCCACCAGCAGAGATTGGGGTCCGCGGGGGGAATCCTACAATGAGCAGTTCTTC. This chain joins TRBV15 and TRBJ2-1; 8 positions match TRBD2. The J segment lost 1 base and the V segment lost 0 bases, leaving 11 bases of the junction unmatched. CDR1 is LNHNV and CDR2 is YYDKDF in the germline V gene (reference sequence). The CDR3 extends over 19 amino acids.